The rows below give T cell receptor beta chains drawn from one sample of a study of blood T cell repertoires in COVID-19. Method: immunoSEQ multiplex PCR; TCRdb's copy keeps in-frame clones and lacks some. The table includes some 250,000 clones, about 88% detected once. Material for sequencing was peripheral blood. The source is a man between 25 and 39 years old with active or convalescent COVID-19. Both conserved end residues are part of each CDR3. D genes are given only for firm matches. Size tells how often a clone was seen (once, few, many) or the class of an expanded clone, and some rows leave it out.

v_gene: TRBV5-1
j_gene: TRBJ1-2
abundance: few
d_gene: -
CDR3nt: TGCGCCAGCAGCTTGGTCTTAGGCGGCAACGAGAATGGCTACACCTTC
CDR3aa: CASSLVLGGNENGYTF

v_gene: TRBV6-2/TRBV6-3
j_gene: TRBJ2-3
abundance: -
d_gene: TRBD2
CDR3nt: TGTGCCAGCAGTTACTCCCGGACTAGCGAGGCCAAGCAGTATTTT
CDR3aa: CASSYSRTSEAKQYF

v_gene: TRBV29-1
j_gene: TRBJ1-5
abundance: -
d_gene: -
CDR3nt: TGCAGCGTAGGAGGCGATCAGCCCCAGCATTTT
CDR3aa: CSVGGDQPQHF

v_gene: TRBV4-2
j_gene: TRBJ1-6
abundance: few
d_gene: -
CDR3nt: TGTGCCAGCAGGGAGACAGCAAATTCACCCCTCCACTTT
CDR3aa: CASRETANSPLHF

v_gene: TRBV9
j_gene: TRBJ1-4
abundance: -
d_gene: TRBD1
CDR3nt: TGTGCCAGCAGAGTAGACAGGGACCGCGTAATTAATGAAAAACTGTTTTTT
CDR3aa: CASRVDRDRVINEKLFF

v_gene: TRBV2
j_gene: TRBJ2-3
abundance: -
d_gene: TRBD2
CDR3nt: TGTGCCAGCAGTGAAACGTTTGCGGGGGGGCGCACAGATACGCAGTATTTT
CDR3aa: CASSETFAGGRTDTQYF

v_gene: TRBV6-5
j_gene: TRBJ2-2
abundance: few
d_gene: TRBD1
CDR3nt: TGTGCCAGCAGAACTGGACAGGGGCACACCGGGGAGCTGTTTTTT
CDR3aa: CASRTGQGHTGELFF

v_gene: TRBV5-1
j_gene: TRBJ2-7
abundance: -
d_gene: -
CDR3nt: TGCGCCAGCAGCTTGGGCGGTTACGAGCAGTACTTC
CDR3aa: CASSLGGYEQYF

v_gene: TRBV13
j_gene: TRBJ1-1
abundance: -
d_gene: TRBD1
CDR3nt: TGTGCCAGCAGCCGCCCGGGACAGAGAAACACTGAAGCTTTCTTT
CDR3aa: CASSRPGQRNTEAFF

v_gene: TRBV7-3
j_gene: TRBJ2-2
abundance: -
d_gene: TRBD1
CDR3nt: TGTGCCAGCAGCTCTAACAGGGGCACCGGGGAGCTGTTTTTT
CDR3aa: CASSSNRGTGELFF

v_gene: TRBV10-1
j_gene: TRBJ1-1
abundance: -
d_gene: -
CDR3nt: TGCGCCACTCACCCACGGTCGTCTAGGCGTGAAGCTTTCTTT
CDR3aa: CATHPRSSRREAFF

v_gene: TRBV7-9
j_gene: TRBJ1-3
abundance: -
d_gene: -
CDR3nt: TGTGCCAGCAGGTCACCCAGGGGACCCTTCTCTGGAAACACCATATATTTT
CDR3aa: CASRSPRGPFSGNTIYF

v_gene: TRBV7-9
j_gene: TRBJ1-1
abundance: -
d_gene: -
CDR3nt: TGTGCCAGCAGCTTAAGACAGCAGAACACTGAAGCTTTCTTT
CDR3aa: CASSLRQQNTEAFF

v_gene: TRBV6-2/TRBV6-3
j_gene: TRBJ2-1
abundance: -
d_gene: TRBD2
CDR3nt: TGTGCCAGCAGTTATCGGGCTAGCGGGGGGGTCCACAATGAGCAGTTCTTC
CDR3aa: CASSYRASGGVHNEQFF

v_gene: TRBV5-1
j_gene: TRBJ2-7
abundance: -
d_gene: TRBD2
CDR3nt: TGCGCCAGCAGCTTTGCGGGGGGACGCGACGAGCAGTACTTC
CDR3aa: CASSFAGGRDEQYF

v_gene: TRBV3-1/TRBV3-2
j_gene: TRBJ2-7
abundance: -
d_gene: TRBD2
CDR3nt: TGTGCCAGCAGCCATCGCGGGAGCTCCTACGAGCAGTACTTC
CDR3aa: CASSHRGSSYEQYF

v_gene: TRBV11-3
j_gene: TRBJ2-7
abundance: -
d_gene: TRBD2
CDR3nt: TGTGCCAGCAGCAGGGGACTAGCGGGGCTCTACGAGCAGTACTTC
CDR3aa: CASSRGLAGLYEQYF

v_gene: TRBV20-1
j_gene: TRBJ1-5
abundance: few
d_gene: -
CDR3nt: TGCAGTGCTAGTATCAATCGGGGGGGGCTCTTAACTAATCAGCCCCAGCATTTT
CDR3aa: CSASINRGGLLTNQPQHF

v_gene: TRBV7-3
j_gene: TRBJ1-6
abundance: -
d_gene: -
CDR3nt: TGTGCCAGCAGCTTAAACAGGGAAAGAAGTTCACCCCTCCACTTT
CDR3aa: CASSLNRERSSPLHF

v_gene: TRBV6-2/TRBV6-3
j_gene: TRBJ2-1
abundance: -
d_gene: TRBD2
CDR3nt: TGTGCCAGCAGTTTCGGTAGCGGGGGGGCCCGGGAGCAGTTCTTC
CDR3aa: CASSFGSGGAREQFF

v_gene: TRBV5-1
j_gene: TRBJ2-1
abundance: -
d_gene: TRBD2
CDR3nt: TGCGCCAGCAGCTCCGGGACTAGCGGGGACAATGAGCAGTTCTTC
CDR3aa: CASSSGTSGDNEQFF

v_gene: TRBV19
j_gene: TRBJ2-1
abundance: -
d_gene: -
CDR3nt: TGTGCCAGTAACCCGACAGCCTCTCCCTACAATGAGCAGTTCTTC
CDR3aa: CASNPTASPYNEQFF

v_gene: TRBV7-2
j_gene: TRBJ1-5
abundance: few
d_gene: -
CDR3nt: TGTGCCAGCAGCTTAGGAGGAATCCAGCCCCAGCATTTT
CDR3aa: CASSLGGIQPQHF

v_gene: TRBV14
j_gene: TRBJ1-2
abundance: -
d_gene: -
CDR3nt: TGTGCCAGCAGCCTTGCCCAGGGGCGAGGCTACACCTTC
CDR3aa: CASSLAQGRGYTF

v_gene: TRBV7-2
j_gene: TRBJ2-3
abundance: -
d_gene: -
CDR3nt: TGTGCCAGCAGCTTAGGTGTAGGCGGAGAAATCACAGATACGCAGTATTTT
CDR3aa: CASSLGVGGEITDTQYF

v_gene: TRBV20-1
j_gene: TRBJ1-5
abundance: -
d_gene: -
CDR3nt: TGCAGTGCTAGTCTTAGCTCGAGCCCCGGGAATCAGCCCCAGCATTTT
CDR3aa: CSASLSSSPGNQPQHF

v_gene: TRBV6-1
j_gene: TRBJ1-2
abundance: -
d_gene: -
CDR3nt: TGTGCCAGCAGTGACAGGGAGGGTAACTATGGCTACACCTTC
CDR3aa: CASSDREGNYGYTF

v_gene: TRBV27
j_gene: TRBJ1-4
abundance: -
d_gene: TRBD1
CDR3nt: TGTGCCAGCAGCTCTGGACAGGTTTTTGCAACTAATGAAAAACTGTTTTTT
CDR3aa: CASSSGQVFATNEKLFF

v_gene: TRBV6-5
j_gene: TRBJ1-5
abundance: -
d_gene: -
CDR3nt: TGTGCCAGCAGCCTGAGACAGGTTCTACGGCAGCCCCAGCATTTT
CDR3aa: CASSLRQVLRQPQHF

v_gene: TRBV7-2
j_gene: TRBJ1-6
abundance: -
d_gene: TRBD1
CDR3nt: TGTGCCAGCAGCTTGACAGGGATCTATAATTCACCCCTCCACTTT
CDR3aa: CASSLTGIYNSPLHF

v_gene: TRBV5-4
j_gene: TRBJ2-7
abundance: many
d_gene: -
CDR3nt: TGTGCCAGCAGCGAACGGGGTGGCTCCTACGAGCAGTACTTC
CDR3aa: CASSERGGSYEQYF

v_gene: TRBV27
j_gene: TRBJ2-7
abundance: -
d_gene: TRBD2
CDR3nt: TGTGCCAGCGGCGGGGGGTACGAGCAGTACTTC
CDR3aa: CASGGGYEQYF

v_gene: TRBV11-3
j_gene: TRBJ2-3
abundance: -
d_gene: TRBD1
CDR3nt: TGTGCCAGCAGCTTAGGAGGGGGCATTGGTGATACGCAGTATTTT
CDR3aa: CASSLGGGIGDTQYF

v_gene: TRBV10-2
j_gene: TRBJ2-3
abundance: -
d_gene: TRBD2
CDR3nt: TGCGCCAGCAGTGTCGTGACTAGCGGGGGTAAGGATACGCAGTATTTT
CDR3aa: CASSVVTSGGKDTQYF

v_gene: TRBV6-2/TRBV6-3
j_gene: TRBJ2-5
abundance: -
d_gene: TRBD2
CDR3nt: TGTGCCAGCAGTTACGGGTCTAGCGGGGGGAGAGAGACCCAGTACTTC
CDR3aa: CASSYGSSGGRETQYF

v_gene: TRBV5-1
j_gene: TRBJ1-4
abundance: -
d_gene: -
CDR3nt: TGCGCCAGCAGCTTGGACGGGGCAACTAATGAAAAACTGTTTTTT
CDR3aa: CASSLDGATNEKLFF

v_gene: TRBV7-9
j_gene: TRBJ1-4
abundance: -
d_gene: TRBD1
CDR3nt: TGTGCCAGCAGCCTCACCGGGACAGAGAATGAAAAACTGTTTTTT
CDR3aa: CASSLTGTENEKLFF

v_gene: TRBV19
j_gene: TRBJ1-2
abundance: -
d_gene: TRBD1
CDR3nt: TGTGCCAGTAGTTATATGGGACAGGGACGCGGCTACACCTTC
CDR3aa: CASSYMGQGRGYTF

v_gene: TRBV11-2
j_gene: TRBJ1-2
abundance: once
d_gene: -
CDR3nt: TGTGCCAGCAGCCCCATCGCCCAGGAATCAGGCTTCTATGGCTACACCTTC
CDR3aa: CASSPIAQESGFYGYTF

v_gene: TRBV7-2
j_gene: TRBJ1-5
abundance: -
d_gene: -
CDR3nt: TGTGCCAGCAGCTTTAATAGCAATCAGCCCCAGCATTTT
CDR3aa: CASSFNSNQPQHF

v_gene: TRBV20-1
j_gene: TRBJ2-7
abundance: -
d_gene: TRBD1
CDR3nt: TGCAGTGCTAGTAGGGAAGATCCGGGACAGGGGTCCTACGAGCAGTACTTC
CDR3aa: CSASREDPGQGSYEQYF

v_gene: TRBV10-3
j_gene: TRBJ2-3
abundance: -
d_gene: -
CDR3nt: TGTGCCATCAGTGAGCCCCCCGGTTATACGCAGTATTTT
CDR3aa: CAISEPPGYTQYF

v_gene: TRBV9
j_gene: TRBJ1-5
abundance: -
d_gene: TRBD1
CDR3nt: TGTGCCAGCAGCGCTGGGGACAGCCAATATCAGCCCCAGCATTTT
CDR3aa: CASSAGDSQYQPQHF

v_gene: TRBV2
j_gene: TRBJ1-3
abundance: once
d_gene: -
CDR3nt: TGTGCCAGCAGTGAAGTAGTGGGGGGGGCTGGAAACACCATATATTTT
CDR3aa: CASSEVVGGAGNTIYF

v_gene: TRBV14
j_gene: TRBJ1-1
abundance: -
d_gene: -
CDR3nt: TGTGCCAGCAGCCGGACACAGAACACTGAAGCTTTCTTT
CDR3aa: CASSRTQNTEAFF

v_gene: TRBV11-3
j_gene: TRBJ2-3
abundance: -
d_gene: -
CDR3nt: TGTGCCAGCAGTTCCGGGATGACAGATACGCAGTATTTT
CDR3aa: CASSSGMTDTQYF

v_gene: TRBV3-1/TRBV3-2
j_gene: TRBJ1-1
abundance: -
d_gene: -
CDR3nt: TGTGCCAGCAGCCGACAGGTGGACACTGAAGCTTTCTTT
CDR3aa: CASSRQVDTEAFF

v_gene: TRBV4-1
j_gene: TRBJ1-4
abundance: -
d_gene: TRBD1
CDR3nt: TGCGCCAGCAGCCAGATCCGCAGGGGGCATAAGGAAAAACTGTTTTTT
CDR3aa: CASSQIRRGHKEKLFF

v_gene: TRBV3-1/TRBV3-2
j_gene: TRBJ2-3
abundance: -
d_gene: TRBD2
CDR3nt: TGTGCCAGCAGCCAAGGTCCCTCTAGCGGGGTTCGCGCAGATACGCAGTATTTT
CDR3aa: CASSQGPSSGVRADTQYF